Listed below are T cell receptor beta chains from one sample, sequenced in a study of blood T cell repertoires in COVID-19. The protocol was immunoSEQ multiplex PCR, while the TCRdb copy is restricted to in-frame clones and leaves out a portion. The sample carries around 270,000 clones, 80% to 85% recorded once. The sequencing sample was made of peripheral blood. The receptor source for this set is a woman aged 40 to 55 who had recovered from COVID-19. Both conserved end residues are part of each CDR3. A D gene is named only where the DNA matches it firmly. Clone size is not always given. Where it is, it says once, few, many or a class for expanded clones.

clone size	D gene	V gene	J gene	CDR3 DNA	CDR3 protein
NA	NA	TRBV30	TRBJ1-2	TGTGCCTGGATCAGAGACAGTAACTATGGCTACACCTTC	CAWIRDSNYGYTF
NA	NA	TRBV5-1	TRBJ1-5	TGCGCCAGCAGCTTGGGAGGGGGGGATAGCAATCAGCCCCAGCATTTT	CASSLGGGDSNQPQHF
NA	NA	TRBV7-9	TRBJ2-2	TGTGCCAGCAGCCCCCCTGGGGGGGGGCATGCCGGGGAGCTGTTTTTT	CASSPPGGGHAGELFF
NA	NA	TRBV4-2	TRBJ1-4	TGTGCCAGCAGCCAAGAAAGGGGGAATGAAAAACTGTTTTTT	CASSQERGNEKLFF
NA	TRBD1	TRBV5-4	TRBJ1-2	TGTGCCAGCAGCTTCCCGGGACAGGGGCCTTATGGCTACACCTTC	CASSFPGQGPYGYTF
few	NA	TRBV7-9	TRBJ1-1	TGTGCCAGCAGCTTCACAGGATACACTGAAGCTTTCTTT	CASSFTGYTEAFF
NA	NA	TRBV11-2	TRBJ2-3	TGTGCCAGCAGCTTAGGGGCAGGGCTAGATACGCAGTATTTT	CASSLGAGLDTQYF
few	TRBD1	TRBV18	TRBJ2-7	TGTGCCAGCTCACAGAGACAGGGGGACGAGCAGTACTTC	CASSQRQGDEQYF
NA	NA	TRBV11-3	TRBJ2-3	TGTGCCAGCAGCATAGGCGGGTCAGATACGCAGTATTTT	CASSIGGSDTQYF
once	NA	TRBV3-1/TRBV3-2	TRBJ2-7	TGTGCCAGCAGCCAGGAAGGACACTTCTCCTACGAGCAGTACTTC	CASSQEGHFSYEQYF
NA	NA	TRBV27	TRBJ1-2	TGTGCCAGCAGCTTGGGCGTCCCCCATAACTATGGCTACACCTTC	CASSLGVPHNYGYTF
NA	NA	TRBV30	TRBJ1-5	TGTGCCTGGAGTCATGGGGAGAATCAGCCCCAGCATTTT	CAWSHGENQPQHF
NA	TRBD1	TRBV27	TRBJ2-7	TGTGCCAGCAGAAAACCGGGACAGCTGAACGAGCAGTACTTC	CASRKPGQLNEQYF
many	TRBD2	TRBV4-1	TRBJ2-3	TGCGCCAGCAGCCAAGATCGGGAGGGAACAGATACGCAGTATTTT	CASSQDREGTDTQYF
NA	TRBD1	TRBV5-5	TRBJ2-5	TGTGCCAGCAGCCCAACGTTTGGACAGGGGAGAGAGACCCAGTACTTC	CASSPTFGQGRETQYF
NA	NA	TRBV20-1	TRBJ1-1	TGCAGTGCTAGTCGCGGGGGAATGAACACTGAAGCTTTCTTT	CSASRGGMNTEAFF
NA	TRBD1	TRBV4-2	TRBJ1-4	TGTGCCAGCAGCCAAGGGGCCGGGACAGGGGATGAAAAACTGTTTTTT	CASSQGAGTGDEKLFF
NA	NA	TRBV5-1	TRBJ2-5	TGCGCCAGCAGCTTGCAGGGGACCTCCCTGACCCAGTACTTC	CASSLQGTSLTQYF
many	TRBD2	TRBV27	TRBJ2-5	TGTGCCAGCAGTCCGGGGACTAGCGGGGACAACCAAGAGACCCAGTACTTC	CASSPGTSGDNQETQYF
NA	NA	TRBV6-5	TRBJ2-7	TGTGCCAGCAGTTACCGGGGGTTCTCCTACGAGCAGTACTTC	CASSYRGFSYEQYF
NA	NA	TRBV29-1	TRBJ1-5	TGCAGCGTTTCCTCAGGTGGGAGCAATCAGCCCCAGCATTTT	CSVSSGGSNQPQHF
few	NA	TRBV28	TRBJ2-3	TGTGCCAGCAGCCTCTGGCAGGGTTATAGCACAGATACGCAGTATTTT	CASSLWQGYSTDTQYF
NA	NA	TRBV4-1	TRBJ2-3	TGCGCCAGCAGCCCTTTAGAAATACCCTCTAGCACAGATACGCAGTATTTT	CASSPLEIPSSTDTQYF
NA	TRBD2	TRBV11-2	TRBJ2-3	TGTGCCAGCAGCTTATTGGCGGGGGGGTACCTTGATACGCAGTATTTT	CASSLLAGGYLDTQYF
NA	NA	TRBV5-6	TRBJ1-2	TGTGCCAGCAGCTTGGCGAGAGGGTGGAACTATGGCTACACCTTC	CASSLARGWNYGYTF
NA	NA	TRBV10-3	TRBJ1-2	TGTGCCATCAGTGAGTCGATATCGTATGGGAGTCGCTACACCTTC	CAISESISYGSRYTF
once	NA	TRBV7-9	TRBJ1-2	TGTGCCAGCAGCTTGACAGGAACCTATGGCTACACCTTC	CASSLTGTYGYTF
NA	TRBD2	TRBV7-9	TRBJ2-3	TGTGCCAGCAGTACCGGGACTAGCGGGAGCACAGATACGCAGTATTTT	CASSTGTSGSTDTQYF